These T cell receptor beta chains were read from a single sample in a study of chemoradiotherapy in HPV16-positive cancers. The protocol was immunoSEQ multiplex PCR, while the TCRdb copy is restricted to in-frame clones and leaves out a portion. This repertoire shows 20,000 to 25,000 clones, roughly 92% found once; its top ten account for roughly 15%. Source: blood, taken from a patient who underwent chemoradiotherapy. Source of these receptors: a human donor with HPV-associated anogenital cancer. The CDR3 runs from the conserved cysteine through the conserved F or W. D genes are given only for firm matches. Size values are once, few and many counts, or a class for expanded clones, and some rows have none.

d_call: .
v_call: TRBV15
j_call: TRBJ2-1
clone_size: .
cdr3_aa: CATSRDGVDEQFF
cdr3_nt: TGTGCCACCAGCAGAGATGGGGTGGATGAGCAGTTCTTC

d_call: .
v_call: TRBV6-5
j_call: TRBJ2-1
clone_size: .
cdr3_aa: CASSYRGSRSYNEQFF
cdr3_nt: TGTGCCAGCAGTTACAGGGGCTCGCGCTCCTACAATGAGCAGTTCTTC

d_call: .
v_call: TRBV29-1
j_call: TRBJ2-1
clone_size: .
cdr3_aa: CSAKVNEQFF
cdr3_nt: TGCAGCGCTAAGGTTAATGAGCAGTTCTTC

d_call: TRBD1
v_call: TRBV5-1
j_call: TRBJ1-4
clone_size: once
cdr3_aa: CASSQPTGGREKLFF
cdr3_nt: TGCGCCAGCAGCCAACCGACAGGGGGGAGGGAAAAACTGTTTTTT

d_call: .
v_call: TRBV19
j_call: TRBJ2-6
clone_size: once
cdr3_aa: CASSMGGPFNVLTF
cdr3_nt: TGTGCCAGTAGTATGGGGGGGCCCTTCAACGTCCTGACTTTC

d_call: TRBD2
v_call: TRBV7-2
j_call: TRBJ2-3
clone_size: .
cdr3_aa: CASSFAQRERGTQYF
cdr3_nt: TGTGCCAGCAGTTTCGCCCAGCGGGAGCGGGGTACGCAGTATTTT

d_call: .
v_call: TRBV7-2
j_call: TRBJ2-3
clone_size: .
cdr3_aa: CASSLVGLRDMTGTQYF
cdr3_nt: TGTGCCAGCAGCTTAGTTGGGTTGCGGGATATGACCGGTACGCAGTATTTT

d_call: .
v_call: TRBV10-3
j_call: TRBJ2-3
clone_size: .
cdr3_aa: CAISDSGTDTQYF
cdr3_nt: TGTGCCATCAGTGACAGCGGCACAGATACGCAGTATTTT

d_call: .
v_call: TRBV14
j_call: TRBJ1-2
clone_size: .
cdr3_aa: CASSQTGLYGYTF
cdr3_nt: TGTGCCAGCAGCCAGACAGGCCTCTATGGCTACACCTTC

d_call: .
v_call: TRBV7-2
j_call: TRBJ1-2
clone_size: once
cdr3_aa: CASSRGGTSYGYTF
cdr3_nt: TGTGCCAGCAGCCGCGGCGGGACCTCCTATGGCTACACCTTC

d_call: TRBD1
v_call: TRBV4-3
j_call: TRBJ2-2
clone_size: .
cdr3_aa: CASSPRGHGNTGELFF
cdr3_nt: TGCGCCAGCAGCCCCAGGGGGCACGGGAACACCGGGGAGCTGTTTTTT

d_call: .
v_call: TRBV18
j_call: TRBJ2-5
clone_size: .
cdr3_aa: CASSPTAQETQYF
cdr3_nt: TGTGCCAGCTCTCCGACAGCACAAGAGACCCAGTACTTC

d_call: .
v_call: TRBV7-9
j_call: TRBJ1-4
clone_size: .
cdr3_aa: CASSLNGVGEKLFF
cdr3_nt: TGTGCCAGCAGCCTGAACGGCGTAGGCGAAAAACTGTTTTTT

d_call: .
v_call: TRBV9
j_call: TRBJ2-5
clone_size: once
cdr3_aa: CASSGAVGAWETQYF
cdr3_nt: TGTGCCAGCAGCGGAGCTGTAGGGGCATGGGAGACCCAGTACTTC

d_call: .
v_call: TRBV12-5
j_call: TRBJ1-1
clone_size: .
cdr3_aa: CASGWGDSAFF
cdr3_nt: TGTGCTAGTGGTTGGGGGGATTCAGCTTTCTTT

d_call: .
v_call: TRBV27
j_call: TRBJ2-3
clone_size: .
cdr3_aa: CASSGSTDTQYF
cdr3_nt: TGTGCCAGCAGCGGGAGCACAGATACGCAGTATTTT

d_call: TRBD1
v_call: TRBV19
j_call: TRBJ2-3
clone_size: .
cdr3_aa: CASSRQGPDTQYF
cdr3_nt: TGTGCCAGTAGTAGACAGGGGCCAGATACGCAGTATTTT

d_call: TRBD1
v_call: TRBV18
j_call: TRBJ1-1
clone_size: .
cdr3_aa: CASSPQGANTEAFF
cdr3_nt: TGTGCCAGCTCACCACAGGGGGCCAACACTGAAGCTTTCTTT

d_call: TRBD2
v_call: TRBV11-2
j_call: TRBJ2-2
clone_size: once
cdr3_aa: CASSSLATNTGELFF
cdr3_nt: TGTGCCAGCAGCTCACTAGCGACGAACACCGGGGAGCTGTTTTTT

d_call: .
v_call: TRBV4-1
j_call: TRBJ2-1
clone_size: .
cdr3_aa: CASSQVDGNEQFF
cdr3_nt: TGCGCCAGCAGCCAAGTCGACGGAAATGAGCAGTTCTTC

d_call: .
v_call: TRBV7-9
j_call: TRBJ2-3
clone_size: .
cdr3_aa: CASSPRGADTQYF
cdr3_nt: TGTGCCAGCAGCCCCCGAGGAGCAGATACGCAGTATTTT

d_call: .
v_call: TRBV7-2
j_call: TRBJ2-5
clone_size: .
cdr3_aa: CASSPPRRGLETQYF
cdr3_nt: TGTGCCAGCAGCCCACCCCGGAGGGGCCTAGAGACCCAGTACTTC

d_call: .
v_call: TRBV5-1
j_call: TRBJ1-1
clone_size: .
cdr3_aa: CASSLVGGELRMNTEAFF
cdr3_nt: TGCGCCAGCAGCTTGGTGGGGGGGGAGCTGAGGATGAACACTGAAGCTTTCTTT

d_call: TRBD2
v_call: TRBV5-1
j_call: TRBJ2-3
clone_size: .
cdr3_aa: CASSPGLAGGYTSTDTQYF
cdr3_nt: TGCGCCAGCAGCCCGGGACTAGCGGGGGGGTACACCAGCACAGATACGCAGTATTTT

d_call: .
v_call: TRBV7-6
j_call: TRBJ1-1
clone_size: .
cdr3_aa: CASSGGTAAEAFF
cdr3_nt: TGTGCCAGCAGCGGCGGCACAGCCGCTGAAGCTTTCTTT

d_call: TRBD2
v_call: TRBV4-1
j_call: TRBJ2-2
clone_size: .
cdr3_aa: CASSQGLAGVYGELFF
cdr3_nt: TGCGCCAGCAGCCAAGGACTAGCGGGAGTTTACGGGGAGCTGTTTTTT

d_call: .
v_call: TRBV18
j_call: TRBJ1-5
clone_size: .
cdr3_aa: CASSPWEFGGNNQPQHF
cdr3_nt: TGTGCCAGCTCACCTTGGGAATTCGGAGGTAATAATCAGCCCCAGCATTTT

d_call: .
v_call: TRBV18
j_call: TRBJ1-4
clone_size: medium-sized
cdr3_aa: CASSPGHSVNEKLFF
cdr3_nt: TGTGCCAGCTCCCCGGGACATTCCGTTAATGAAAAACTGTTTTTT

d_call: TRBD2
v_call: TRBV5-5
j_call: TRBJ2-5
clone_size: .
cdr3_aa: CASSLMGGNQETQYF
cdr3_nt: TGTGCCAGCAGCTTGATGGGGGGGAACCAAGAGACCCAGTACTTC

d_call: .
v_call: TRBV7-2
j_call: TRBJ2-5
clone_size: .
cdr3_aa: CASSLVGGILETQYF
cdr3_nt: TGTGCCAGCAGCTTGGTCGGGGGAATTCTTGAGACCCAGTACTTC

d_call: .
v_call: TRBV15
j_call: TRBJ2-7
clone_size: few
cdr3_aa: CATSREGGRGRYEQYF
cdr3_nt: TGTGCCACCAGCAGAGAGGGAGGCAGGGGAAGGTACGAGCAGTACTTC

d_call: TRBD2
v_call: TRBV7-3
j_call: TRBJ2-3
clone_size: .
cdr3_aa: CASSPGTSSDTQYF
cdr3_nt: TGTGCCAGCAGCCCGGGGACTAGCTCAGATACGCAGTATTTT

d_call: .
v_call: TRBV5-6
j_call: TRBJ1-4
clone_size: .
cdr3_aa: CASSLGGGQKLFF
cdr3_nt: TGTGCCAGCAGCTTAGGAGGGGGTCAAAAACTGTTTTTT

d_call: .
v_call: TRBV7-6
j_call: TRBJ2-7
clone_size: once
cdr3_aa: CASSSWRYEQYF
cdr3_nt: TGTGCCAGCAGCTCGTGGAGGTACGAGCAGTACTTC

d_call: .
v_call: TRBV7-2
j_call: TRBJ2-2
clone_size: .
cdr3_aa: CASSYITGELFF
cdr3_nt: TGTGCCAGCAGCTACATTACCGGGGAGCTGTTTTTT

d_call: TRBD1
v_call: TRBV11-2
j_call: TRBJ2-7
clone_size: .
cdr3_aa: CASSPLTRWTGAPYEQYF
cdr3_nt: TGTGCCAGCAGCCCTTTAACTCGGTGGACAGGTGCACCCTACGAGCAGTACTTC

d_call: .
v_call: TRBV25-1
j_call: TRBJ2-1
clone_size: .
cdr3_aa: CASRGGGDEQFF
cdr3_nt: TGTGCCAGCAGGGGAGGGGGCGATGAGCAGTTCTTC

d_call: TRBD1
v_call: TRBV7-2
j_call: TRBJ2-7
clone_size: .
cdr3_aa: CASSLMGGTGHEQYF
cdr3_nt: TGTGCCAGCAGCCTAATGGGGGGGACAGGGCACGAGCAGTACTTC

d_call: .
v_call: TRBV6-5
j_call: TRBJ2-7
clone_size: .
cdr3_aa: CASSYSQNYEQYF
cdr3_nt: TGTGCCAGCAGTTACTCCCAGAACTACGAGCAGTACTTC

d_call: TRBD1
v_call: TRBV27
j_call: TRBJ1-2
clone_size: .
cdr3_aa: CASSLDRRNYGYTF
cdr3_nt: TGTGCCAGCAGTTTGGACAGGCGAAATTATGGCTACACCTTC

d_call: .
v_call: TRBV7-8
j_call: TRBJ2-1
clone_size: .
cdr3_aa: CASSLQGEQFF
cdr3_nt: TGTGCCAGCAGCCTTCAGGGTGAGCAGTTCTTC

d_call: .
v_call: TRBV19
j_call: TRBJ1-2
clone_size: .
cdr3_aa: CASSLQGRGGYTF
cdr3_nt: TGTGCCAGTAGTCTCCAGGGCCGGGGTGGCTACACCTTC

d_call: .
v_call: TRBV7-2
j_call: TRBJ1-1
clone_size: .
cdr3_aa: CASSPYMNTEAFF
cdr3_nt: TGTGCCAGCAGCCCATACATGAACACTGAAGCTTTCTTT

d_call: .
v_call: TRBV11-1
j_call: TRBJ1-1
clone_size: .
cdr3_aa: CASSQTWNTEAFF
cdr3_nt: TGTGCCAGCAGTCAGACATGGAACACTGAAGCTTTCTTT

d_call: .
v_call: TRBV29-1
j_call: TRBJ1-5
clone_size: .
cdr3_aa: CSVGGRNQPQHF
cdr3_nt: TGCAGCGTCGGAGGGCGCAATCAGCCCCAGCATTTT

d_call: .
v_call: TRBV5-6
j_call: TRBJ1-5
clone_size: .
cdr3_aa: CASSLSGLEEQPQHF
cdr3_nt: TGTGCCAGCAGCTTGTCCGGCCTGGAGGAACAGCCCCAGCATTTT

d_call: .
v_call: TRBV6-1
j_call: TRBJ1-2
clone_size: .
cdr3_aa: CASSLLNYGYTF
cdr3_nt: TGTGCCAGCAGTTTATTGAACTATGGCTACACCTTC

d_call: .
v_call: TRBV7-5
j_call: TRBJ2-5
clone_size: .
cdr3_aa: CVRSLGVAGGQETQYF
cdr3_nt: TGTGTCAGAAGCTTAGGGGTAGCGGGGGGCCAAGAGACCCAGTACTTC

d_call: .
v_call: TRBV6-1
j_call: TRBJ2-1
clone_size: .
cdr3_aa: CATVHPTHNEQFF
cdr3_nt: TGTGCCACTGTCCATCCGACCCACAATGAGCAGTTCTTC

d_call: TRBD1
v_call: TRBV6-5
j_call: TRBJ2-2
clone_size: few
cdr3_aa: CASSTGTENTGELFF
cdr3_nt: TGTGCCAGCAGTACCGGGACAGAGAACACCGGGGAGCTGTTTTTT

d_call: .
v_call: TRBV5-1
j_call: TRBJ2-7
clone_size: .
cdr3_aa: CASSWDFYEQYF
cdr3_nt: TGCGCCAGCAGCTGGGACTTTTACGAGCAGTACTTC

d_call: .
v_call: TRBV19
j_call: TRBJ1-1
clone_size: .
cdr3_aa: CASSEQGNTEAFF
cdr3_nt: TGTGCCAGTAGTGAACAGGGGAACACTGAAGCTTTCTTT

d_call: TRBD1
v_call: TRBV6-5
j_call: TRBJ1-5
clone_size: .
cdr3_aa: CASSLDRSNQPQHF
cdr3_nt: TGTGCCAGCAGTTTGGACAGGTCAAACCAGCCCCAGCATTTT

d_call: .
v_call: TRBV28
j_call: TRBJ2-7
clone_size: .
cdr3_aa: CASSLLAETYEQYF
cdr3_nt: TGTGCCAGCAGTTTGCTAGCAGAAACCTACGAGCAGTACTTC

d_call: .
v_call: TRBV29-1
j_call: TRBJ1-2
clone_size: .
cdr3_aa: CSAGRASGGYTF
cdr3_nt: TGCAGCGCCGGCCGGGCAAGCGGTGGCTACACCTTC

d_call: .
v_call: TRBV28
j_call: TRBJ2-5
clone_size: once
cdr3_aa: CASTPRGTQYF
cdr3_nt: TGTGCCAGCACCCCCAGGGGAACCCAGTACTTC

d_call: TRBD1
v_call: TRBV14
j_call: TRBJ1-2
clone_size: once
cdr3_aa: CASSPNRGDYGYTF
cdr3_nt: TGTGCCAGCAGCCCAAACAGGGGTGACTATGGCTACACCTTC

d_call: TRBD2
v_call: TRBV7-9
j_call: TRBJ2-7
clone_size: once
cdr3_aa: CASRTAGAGTSSYEQYF
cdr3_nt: TGTGCCAGCAGAACCGCGGGTGCCGGGACTAGCTCCTACGAGCAGTACTTC

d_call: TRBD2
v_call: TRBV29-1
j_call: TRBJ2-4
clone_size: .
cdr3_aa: CSVEALAGGPFSENIQYF
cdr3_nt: TGCAGCGTTGAAGCCCTAGCGGGAGGGCCGTTTAGTGAGAACATTCAGTACTTC